Listed below are T cell receptor beta chains from one sample, sequenced in a study of OX40 agonist ivuxolimab in advanced cancers. Profiled with immunoSEQ multiplex PCR; TCRdb holds only in-frame clones, not every one. The sample has tens of thousands of clones; about 90% are singletons. The sequenced sample was CD4+ or CD8+ T cells sorted from blood, obtained in a trial of the OX40 agonist ivuxolimab. These receptors all stem from an adult with an advanced solid tumor such as melanoma, head and neck, liver or kidney cancer. Both conserved end residues are trimmed from each CDR3.

v_gene	j_gene	CDR3aa
TRBV4-1	TRBJ1-2	ASSAGANYGYT
TRBV19	TRBJ2-7	ASSPDALSYEQY
TRBV7-9	TRBJ2-1	ASSSPPTSRSYNEQF
TRBV7-9	TRBJ2-7	ASSLGTSEQY
TRBV4-1	TRBJ2-5	ASSQVRFETQY
TRBV27	TRBJ2-2	ASIPGGGIENTGELF
TRBV7-3	TRBJ2-7	ASRRDRVNEQY
TRBV7-9	TRBJ2-7	ASSPPTAYYEQY
TRBV11-3	TRBJ2-1	ASSPGTLDEQF
TRBV13	TRBJ2-1	ASSLLSRLSYNEQF
TRBV13	TRBJ2-7	ASSSSGVGGYEQY
TRBV15	TRBJ2-7	ATSRGLSGTYEQY
TRBV28	TRBJ2-1	ASSPGLIEI
TRBV27	TRBJ1-2	ASRATGGTNYGYT
TRBV28	TRBJ2-7	ASSGTWGVYEQY
TRBV25-1	TRBJ2-1	ASSEGTGREF
TRBV5-6	TRBJ2-5	ASSFDLSGEETQY
TRBV9	TRBJ2-1	ASSGSGYNEQF
TRBV7-9	TRBJ1-1	ASSSGVRSEAF
TRBV2	TRBJ1-2	ASSEYMARGNYGYT
TRBV4-1	TRBJ2-7	ASSQVLSRQAGFSYEQY
TRBV2	TRBJ1-1	ASSEGPTNVNTEAF
TRBV11-2	TRBJ2-1	ASSLVRVSYNEQF
TRBV20-1	TRBJ1-1	SVNRITEAF
TRBV6-5	TRBJ2-1	ASRTGPDYPNEQF
TRBV7-2	TRBJ2-1	ASSLGERSSYNEQF
TRBV13	TRBJ2-5	ASSSRGQGEETQY
TRBV27	TRBJ2-1	ASSTPAGLYTEQF
TRBV7-2	TRBJ1-1	ASSFEGTEAF
TRBV27	TRBJ1-1	ASSFIGVGRANTEAF
TRBV27	TRBJ2-7	ASSLTGAYEQY
TRBV9	TRBJ1-2	ASSVGQRIANYGYT
TRBV15	TRBJ1-2	ATSRDGQGVTNYGYT
TRBV27	TRBJ1-2	ASSLSGQRHGYT
TRBV11-2	TRBJ2-7	ASSLVSREQY
TRBV2	TRBJ1-6	ASSQTQGGSLH
TRBV28	TRBJ2-7	ATKGAWEQY
TRBV7-3	TRBJ2-1	ASSSSGGWAEYNEQF
TRBV7-6	TRBJ2-1	ASSLPSRESPNEQF
TRBV4-3	TRBJ2-1	ASSQDVIAGGAYNEQF
TRBV4-1	TRBJ2-1	ASSYSPGAYNEQF
TRBV7-6	TRBJ2-3	ASSPSGGIDTQY
TRBV28	TRBJ2-6	ASSQPERGANVLT
TRBV28	TRBJ2-2	ASSFNSGGSSGELF
TRBV4-3	TRBJ2-1	ASSQSRGDNEQF
TRBV7-9	TRBJ1-2	ASSLGGGTNYGYT
TRBV4-3	TRBJ2-7	ASSQQRLGPSGEGHYEQY
TRBV28	TRBJ1-5	ASSLSGRGYGNQPQH
TRBV20-1	TRBJ1-4	SARLDRLF
TRBV15	TRBJ2-7	ATSSDETGEDEQY
TRBV28	TRBJ1-2	ASSLGWDYGYT
TRBV6-5	TRBJ2-7	ASSRFSTNYEQY
TRBV30	TRBJ1-1	AWRDPDSYMNTEAF
TRBV6-5	TRBJ2-7	ASSYGRGGYEQY
TRBV28	TRBJ2-7	ASSQNREVAYEQY
TRBV9	TRBJ1-5	ASSVSGGNQPQH
TRBV7-9	TRBJ1-5	ASSLDKYEIQPQH
TRBV6-6	TRBJ2-7	ASSFGTATYEQY
TRBV10-3	TRBJ2-1	AISETSGGARVGNEQF